This T cell receptor (beta chain) appears in the sequencing data of a study of CD8+CD57+ T cells in acquired aplastic anemia. Turning to the study itself: DNA per sorted CD4+ or CD8+ sample ranged roughly 0.18 to 30 ug, averaging roughly 3.2 ug.

Profiling that covered TCR beta VDJ and CDR3 relied on genomic DNA as its template. Each CDR3 protein gets one entry after TCRdb re-called the reads with MiXCR. The sample includes just over 450,000 distinct CDR3 sequences, around 32% of them seen just once. All patients picked for sequencing had shown, by flow cytometry, an expansion of CD8+CD57+ cells. Everyone among the patients had severe acquired aplastic anemia. Blood sampling was performed on the patients, and none of them had received therapy by then. CDR3 length: 14 residues. Trimming removed 2 bases from V and 4 bases from J, with 6 bases in between. CDR1 and CDR2 (germline): SNHLY, FYNNEI.

The clonotype was recovered from a human donor with aplastic anemia. Sequenced sample: sorted CD4+, CD8+, or CD8+CD57+ T cells (not recorded which) from PBMCs. The gene calls are TRBV2 and TRBJ1-6; D unresolved. Written as DNA, the CDR3 is TGTGCCAGCAGTGAATGGGGTTATAATTCACCCCTCCACTTT. As protein: CASSEWGYNSPLHF.